This T cell receptor (beta chain) came from a study of metastatic and nonmetastatic thyroid tumors. Using MiXCR, TCRdb re-called clones from the PCR reads. This table has 13,000 or so clones, 27% appearing once. This clone was seen repeatedly, ten times or more. No antigen is known for it. Thyroid surgery was preceded by no treatment in any patient. There are 15 residues in the CDR3. The germline gives CDR1 MDHEN, CDR2 SYDVKM. J gave up 1 base and V 9 bases, and 6 bases lay outside the gene matches. General study points: A significant increase in TCR beta diversity was reportedly seen in malignant thyroid tumors relative to benign nodules, in blood and tumor.

The TCR comes from a female donor with papillary thyroid cancer or a benign thyroid nodule (not recorded which). Some clones in this sample may be carry-over from other donors' samples. V gene TRBV28 combines with J gene TRBJ2-1; 10 bases agree with TRBD2. The specimen sequenced was tumor tissue. The CDR3 region is CASLTSGLSYNEQFF. CDR3 DNA: TGTGCCAGTCTGACTAGCGGGCTGTCCTACAATGAGCAGTTCTTC. The full variable domain, completed using reference TRBV28 and TRBJ2-1, is DVKVTQSSRYLVKRTGEKVFLECVQDMDHENMFWYRQDPGLGLRLIYFSYDVKMKEKGDIPEGYSVSREKKERFSLILESASTNQTSMYLCASLTSGLSYNEQFFGPGTRLTVL.